This T cell receptor (beta chain) was recovered during a study of shared clonotypes between healthy human individuals. The CDR3 has 13 amino acids. V was pared by 4 bases and J by 2 bases, with 2 bases of the junction left unmatched. Germline V gene data show CDR1 as SGDLS and CDR2 as YYNGEE. Sequencing was performed with immunoSEQ multiplex PCR; in TCRdb, only in-frame clones are kept and a portion is missing. This sample has over 1.5 million clones, with approximately 98% found just once. The clonotype was recovered from a man aged 30 to 45 in good health. Sequences were obtained from naive CD4+ T cells sorted from blood. The subset here: CD45RA+ positively selected. The chain joins TRBV9 to TRBJ2-5; 7 bases fit TRBD1. The CDR3: CASSPGQQETQYF. The CDR3 nucleotides read TGTGCCAGCAGCCCGGGACAGCAAGAGACCCAGTACTTC.